Described below is a single T cell receptor (beta chain) sequence and its context. The sample is drawn from a study of blood T cell repertoires in COVID-19. The protocol was immunoSEQ multiplex PCR, while the TCRdb copy is restricted to in-frame clones and leaves out a portion. The sample holds 250,000 to 300,000 clones; around nine tenths are singletons and the top ten take roughly 2%. The clonotype was recovered from an older woman in a cohort exposed to, infected with or recovered from COVID-19 (not recorded which). The specimen sequenced was PBMCs or T cells enriched from blood (not recorded which).

DNA of the CDR3: TGTGCCACCGGCCGGGGGACTAGCACAGATACGCAGTATTTT. Amino acids: CATGRGTSTDTQYF. The V gene is TRBV15, the J gene TRBJ2-3; a possible D gene is TRBD2 (6 bases). The CDR3 consists of 14 residues. Trimming stripped 8 bases from V and 0 bases from J, with 12 bases between. Germline V gene lookup returns CDR1 LNHNV and CDR2 YYDKDF (reference sequence).